One sample yielded the 29 T cell receptor beta chains listed below, sequenced in a study of persistence of HIV-infected CD4 T cells. Sequencing used immunoSEQ version 4 in survey mode. Data came from immunoSEQ multiplex PCR; TCRdb stores just in-frame clones and leaves some out. The table records roughly 30,000 clones, 82% of them present only once. These receptors lack a known antigen. Cells were stimulated with CMV-infected fibroblast lysates at 8 to 10 ug/mL. Sorted nonresponding memory CD4+ T cells were CD40L-negative, CD69-negative, CD45RO-high. Source: CD4+ T cells sorted from PBMCs after approximately 19-hour stimulation, taken from a patient who received antiretroviral therapy. The source is an adult man with HIV who was CMV-seropositive.

This chain connects TRBV7-6 to TRBJ1-1, with D possibly being TRBD1 (5 bases). V was shortened by 2 bases and J by 1 base, with 8 bases between the two germline ends. CDR3 size: 14 residues. Germline V gives CDR1 SGHVS, CDR2 FNYEAQ. As DNA, the CDR3 is TGTGCCAGCAGCTTATGGGGGGAGAACACTGAAGCTTTCTTT. Encoded protein: CASSLWGENTEAFF.

The rearrangement uses TRBV5-4 and TRBJ1-2; TRBD1 agrees at 7 bases. This CDR3 spans 15 amino acids. V gave up 0 bases and J gave up 1 base; unmatched junction bases: 3. The germline CDR1 and CDR2 sequences are SGHNT and YYREEE (reference sequence). CDR3 bases: TGTGCCAGCAGCTTGGGACAGGGTATTAACTATGGCTACACCTTC. Its protein is CASSLGQGINYGYTF.

This clone was picked up one time. The CDR3 protein is CASSQDRTGRKLFF. The CDR3 DNA reads TGTGCCAGCAGCCAAGATCGGACAGGAAGAAAACTGTTTTTT. V gene TRBV3-1 (or the pseudogene TRBV3-2) combines with J gene TRBJ1-4, with TRBD1 matching over 7 bases. Germline CDR1 and CDR2: LGHDT and YNNKEL (reference sequence). Trimming cost V 0 bases and J 10 bases; bases outside gene matches: 5. CDR3 length: 14 amino acids.

The gene calls are TRBV5-1 and TRBJ2-7, with TRBD1 matching over 9 bases. Germline CDR1 is SGHRS and CDR2 is YFSETQ. V dropped 3 bases and J dropped 2; count of bases not matched to a gene: 3. The CDR3 spans 14 residues. CDR3: CASSWTGAPYEQYF. For the CDR3, the DNA is TGCGCCAGCAGCTGGACAGGGGCCCCCTACGAGCAGTACTTC.

This clone came up once. This chain uses TRBV5-1 with TRBJ1-3; 8 bases match TRBD1. With V trimmed by 0 bases and J by 0 bases, 2 bases remained unmatched. CDR1 and CDR2 (germline): SGHRS, YFSETQ. This CDR3 region has 16 residues. For the CDR3, the DNA is TGCGCCAGCAGCTTGGAAGGACAGGGCTCTGGAAACACCATATATTTT. It encodes CASSLEGQGSGNTIYF.

CDR3: CASSLPNYGYTF. The DNA for the CDR3 is TGTGCCAGCAGCCTCCCTAACTATGGCTACACCTTC. The chain recombines TRBV3-1 (or the pseudogene TRBV3-2) with TRBJ1-2; D uncertain. V lost 4 bases, J lost 0 bases, and 3 bases lay in between. The CDR3 contains 12 residues. From germline, CDR1 is LGHDT and CDR2 YNNKEL (reference sequence).

The chain employs TRBV5-5 and TRBJ1-4, with TRBD1 identical over 8 bases. Looked up from germline, CDR1 is SGHKS and CDR2 is YYEKEE (reference sequence). V gave up 4 bases and J gave up 4 bases; unmatched junction bases: 6. This CDR3 contains 15 residues. CDR3 loop: CASSSTGGRNEKLFF. The CDR3 coding sequence is TGTGCCAGCAGCAGTACAGGGGGTCGTAATGAAAAACTGTTTTTT.

This clone has only one observation. The rearrangement joins TRBV5-1 to TRBJ2-7; TRBD1 aligns across 11 bases. This CDR3 is built from 15 residues. V gave up 0 bases and J gave up 4 bases; unmatched junction bases: 3. Germline CDR1 SGHRS, CDR2 YFSETQ. CDR3 DNA: TGCGCCAGCAGCTTGGCCGGGACAGGGGGGTACGAGCAGTACTTC. As protein: CASSLAGTGGYEQYF.

The rearrangement joins TRBV5-8 to TRBJ1-5, with 8 bases fitting TRBD1. Germline CDR1 reads SGHTS; CDR2 reads YDEGEE. V gave up 4 bases and J gave up 5 bases; unmatched junction bases: 8. This CDR3 has 15 residues. Here the CDR3 reads CASSGRQGPYQPQHF. The CDR3 DNA reads as TGTGCCAGCAGCGGAAGACAGGGGCCGTATCAGCCCCAGCATTTT. Looking up the rest from reference TRBV5-8 and TRBJ1-5 gives the full variable domain: EAGVTQSPTHLIKTRGQQATLRCSPISGHTSVYWYQQALGLGLQFLLWYDEGEERNRGNFPPRFSGRQFPNYSSELNVNALELEDSALYLCASSGRQGPYQPQHFGDGTRLSIL.

The rearrangement uses TRBV9 and TRBJ2-2, with D unresolved. The germline V and J ends were trimmed by 4 bases and 4 bases, with 11 bases remaining between them. Germline V gene sequence: CDR1 SGDLS, CDR2 YYNGEE. The CDR3 runs to 14 residues. This CDR3 is CASSKNQVTGELFF. CDR3 nucleotide sequence: TGTGCCAGCAGCAAAAATCAGGTCACCGGGGAGCTGTTTTTT.

The J gene is TRBJ2-3, the V gene TRBV7-3; possible D gene TRBD1, 6 bases. Germline CDR1 is SGHTA and CDR2 is FQGTGA. Trimming stripped 1 base from V and 3 bases from J, with 11 bases between. This CDR3 contains 15 residues. The CDR3 protein is CASSLRGHVTDTQYF. In DNA, the CDR3 is TGTGCCAGCAGCTTAAGGGGGCACGTAACAGATACGCAGTATTTT.

The J gene is TRBJ2-6, the V gene TRBV18, with a weak D call TRBD1 (6 bases). Trimming left V 2 bases short and J 2 bases short, with 10 bases between. CDR1 is KGHSH and CDR2 is LQKENI in the germline V gene. The CDR3 length is 16 residues. This CDR3 is CASSPYGTTGANVLTF. The CDR3 DNA follows: TGTGCCAGCTCACCATACGGGACAACTGGGGCCAACGTCCTGACTTTC.

The chain employs TRBV5-1 and TRBJ2-7; D gene unclear. The germline V gene encodes CDR1 SGHRS and CDR2 YFSETQ. The CDR3 totals 12 residues. Trimming removed 1 base from V and 4 bases from J, with 6 bases in between. The CDR3 region has the DNA TGCGCCAGCAGCTTGAAGGGATACGAGCAGTACTTC. Translated: CASSLKGYEQYF.

The chain recombines TRBV10-3 with TRBJ1-2; 10 nucleotides agree with TRBD1. The CDR3 spans 15 residues. The germline gives CDR1 ENHRY, CDR2 SYGVKD. The ends lost 6 bases at V and 5 bases at J; junction bases unmatched: 9. As DNA, the CDR3 is TGTGCCATCAGGAGCGGGACAGGGGATGGGTATGGCTACACCTTC. Its protein is CAIRSGTGDGYGYTF.

The chain is built from TRBV18 and TRBJ2-7; no definite D call. Deletions cut 5 bases from V and 5 bases from J, with 7 bases between. Germline V CDR1 and CDR2: KGHSH, LQKENI. The CDR3 has 11 amino acids. The CDR3 is CASSEGHEQYF. CDR3 coding DNA: TGTGCCAGCTCAGAAGGTCACGAGCAGTACTTC.

The chain has TRBV9 and TRBJ1-1; D unresolved. The ends were cut back, 0 bases at V and 1 base at J, with 7 bases in the middle. CDR3 size: 14 residues. Germline CDR1 and CDR2: SGDLS and YYNGEE. DNA of the CDR3: TGTGCCAGCAGCGTAGGTCCCCAGAACACTGAAGCTTTCTTT. Translated, it gives CASSVGPQNTEAFF.

The rearrangement uses TRBV7-2 and TRBJ1-3; TRBD1 is a possible D gene (5 bases). From germline, CDR1 is SGHTA and CDR2 FQGNSA. Trimming cost V 0 bases and J 0 bases, with 9 bases left between them. CDR3 length: 16 residues. The CDR3 is CASSLAGHSSGNTIYF. The CDR3 region has the DNA TGTGCCAGCAGCTTAGCAGGACATAGCTCTGGAAACACCATATATTTT. Looking up the rest from reference TRBV7-2 and TRBJ1-3 gives the full variable domain: GAGVSQSPSNKVTEKGKDVELRCDPISGHTALYWYRQSLGQGLEFLIYFQGNSAPDKSGLPSDRFSAERTGGSVSTLTIQRTQQEDSAVYLCASSLAGHSSGNTIYFGEGSWLTVV.

This sequence joins TRBV7-3 and TRBJ1-1, with D possibly being TRBD1 (6 bases). V lost 3 bases, J lost 3 bases, and 11 bases lay in between. This CDR3 region has 14 residues. The germline V gene has CDR1 SGHTA and CDR2 FQGTGA. As DNA, the CDR3 is TGTGCCAGCAGCTTCGGGGGCAGGGACACTGAAGCTTTCTTT. This sequence encodes CASSFGGRDTEAFF.

The chain employs TRBV3-1 (or the pseudogene TRBV3-2) and TRBJ1-1; D remains unclear. This CDR3 region has 13 residues. Germline V lookup: CDR1 LGHDT, CDR2 YNNKEL (reference sequence). V was cut by 3 bases and J by 8 bases, with 13 bases left in between. The CDR3 DNA is TGTGCCAGCAGCCATCCCCGGCGCGCAGAAGCTTTCTTT. Protein sequence: CASSHPRRAEAFF.

The rearrangement joins TRBV2 to TRBJ1-3, with 8 bases identical to TRBD1. The CDR3 extends over 13 amino acids. V shed 10 bases, J shed 2 bases, and the junction held 4 bases outside the gene matches. Germline V gene sequence: CDR1 SNHLY, CDR2 FYNNEI. The CDR3 DNA is TGTGCCAAGCAGGGGGCGCCTGGAAACACCATATATTTT. Amino acids: CAKQGAPGNTIYF.

This chain joins TRBV20-1 and TRBJ2-7, with TRBD1 as a possible D gene (5 bases). V shed 3 bases and J shed 0 bases, with 12 bases lying between them. CDR3 length: 14 residues. CDR1 is DFQATT and CDR2 is SNEGSKA in the germline V gene (reference sequence). This CDR3 reads CSASDSLSSYEQYF. The DNA of the CDR3 is TGCAGTGCTAGTGACAGCCTGAGCTCCTACGAGCAGTACTTC.

The chain carries TRBV6-5 and TRBJ1-3; the D is unclear. CDR1 MNHEY and CDR2 SVGAGI come from the germline V gene. This CDR3 is 15 amino acids long. Trimming removed 5 bases from V and 4 bases from J, with 15 bases in between. CDR3 sequence reads: CASSLETYGGNTIYF. The CDR3 DNA reads as TGTGCCAGCAGTCTAGAGACATACGGAGGAAACACCATATATTTT.

The chain couples TRBV7-9 to TRBJ1-3; D gene ambiguous. V lost 3 bases, J lost 2 bases, and 14 bases lay in between. Germline assignment: CDR1 SEHNR and CDR2 FQNEAQ (reference sequence). The CDR3 contains 16 residues. CDR3 bases: TGTGCCAGCAGCTTCCGGACTGAATACACTGGAAACACCATATATTTT. Its protein product is CASSFRTEYTGNTIYF.

The chain links TRBV5-1 to TRBJ2-1; 8 nucleotides align to TRBD2. Germline V lookup: CDR1 SGHRS, CDR2 YFSETQ. The J segment lost 0 bases and the V segment lost 4 bases, leaving 6 bases of the junction unmatched. The CDR3 runs 16 residues. CDR3 bases: TGCGCCAGCAGCCCCCCCCTAGCGGGCTCCTACAATGAGCAGTTCTTC. Residues: CASSPPLAGSYNEQFF. Supplemented by reference TRBV5-1 and TRBJ2-1, the full variable domain reads KAGVTQTPRYLIKTRGQQVTLSCSPISGHRSVSWYQQTPGQGLQFLFEYFSETQRNKGNFPGRFSGRQFSNSRSEMNVSTLELGDSALYLCASSPPLAGSYNEQFFGPGTRLTVL.

The rearrangement joins TRBV6-6 to TRBJ2-7, with 8 bases that match TRBD2. This CDR3 has 16 residues. The V and J ends lost 2 bases and 6 bases, in that order; junction bases with no gene match: 12. Germline V gives CDR1 MNHNY, CDR2 SVGAGI (reference sequence). The CDR3 bases are TGTGCCAGCAGTTACGGCCCGGGGGGGCCAGGGAGCGAGCAGTACTTC. Translated, it gives CASSYGPGGPGSEQYF.

The J gene is TRBJ2-7, the V gene TRBV5-5, with a possible D match to TRBD2 (7 bases). The CDR3 extends over 15 amino acids. The ends were cut back, 6 bases at V and 2 bases at J, with 18 bases in the middle. Germline lookup yields CDR1 SGHKS and CDR2 YYEKEE (reference sequence). This CDR3 reads CASIRSPGGAYEQYF. The DNA of the CDR3 is TGTGCCAGCATCCGCTCCCCGGGGGGCGCCTACGAGCAGTACTTC.

The chain uses TRBV5-5 and TRBJ2-7; TRBD1 matches 7 bases. The germline CDR1 and CDR2 sequences are SGHKS and YYEKEE (reference sequence). The trim removed 4 bases at V and 3 bases at J, leaving 7 bases unmatched. The CDR3 consists of 14 residues. CDR3 DNA sequence: TGTGCCAGCAGCCCGGGGACAGCAAACTACGAGCAGTACTTC. Its protein is CASSPGTANYEQYF.

This clone was observed a single time. The chain is built from TRBV19 and TRBJ2-5, with 7 bases identical to TRBD1. The CDR3 consists of 14 residues. Germline V gene lookup returns CDR1 LNHDA and CDR2 SQIVND (reference sequence). J lost 5 bases, V lost 5 bases, and 8 bases had no gene match. The CDR3: CASSSQGQVETQYF. The CDR3 nucleotides read TGTGCCAGTAGTTCCCAAGGACAGGTCGAGACCCAGTACTTC.

The chain is built from TRBV7-9 and TRBJ2-7, with 7 bases fitting TRBD1. Losses at the gene ends were 4 bases for V and 6 bases for J; bases not matched to a gene: 15. Germline CDR1 and CDR2: SEHNR and FQNEAQ (reference sequence). The CDR3 spans 16 residues. The CDR3 reads CASSSTYPTGAGEQYF. CDR3 bases: TGTGCCAGCAGCTCTACATACCCAACAGGGGCCGGCGAGCAGTACTTC.